The next 11 T cell receptor beta chains were all read from a single sample in a study of blood T cell repertoires in COVID-19. Assay: immunoSEQ multiplex PCR; the TCRdb copy retains only in-frame clones and omits some. Of some 400,000 clones in the sample, more than 75% were seen once. The source material was PBMCs or T cells enriched from blood (not recorded which). The receptor source for this set is a man younger than 40 who had recovered from COVID-19.

This chain links TRBV5-1 with TRBJ1-1; weak D call: TRBD1 (6 bases). This CDR3 region has 13 residues. Germline CDR1 SGHRS, CDR2 YFSETQ. The V gene lost 5 bases and the J gene lost 4 bases, with 12 bases spanning the gap. This chain's CDR3 is CASSPTGTTEAFF. The CDR3 nucleotides are TGCGCCAGCAGTCCTACAGGGACCACTGAAGCTTTCTTT.

The CDR3 reads CASSVGQSENTEAFF. The CDR3 DNA reads as TGTGCCAGCAGCGTAGGACAGTCTGAGAACACTGAAGCTTTCTTT. This chain uses TRBV9 with TRBJ1-1, with D tentatively TRBD1 (5 bases). CDR1 is SGDLS and CDR2 is YYNGEE in the germline V gene. This CDR3 is built from 15 residues. Trimming removed 0 bases from V and 1 base from J, with 10 bases in between.

J is TRBJ2-7 and V is TRBV30; D gene uncertain. The germline V and J ends were trimmed by 0 bases and 5 bases, with 8 bases remaining between them. Germline loops: CDR1 GTSNPN, CDR2 SVGIG (reference sequence). The CDR3 totals 12 residues. CDR3 DNA sequence: TGTGCCTGGAGTGTACTTTCCCACGAGCAGTACTTC. Encoded protein: CAWSVLSHEQYF. Together with reference TRBV30 and TRBJ2-7, the CDR3 gives the full variable domain: SQTIHQWPATLVQPVGSPLSLECTVEGTSNPNLYWYRQAAGRGLQLLFYSVGIGQISSEVPQNLSASRPQDRQFILSSKKLLLSDSGFYLCAWSVLSHEQYFGPGTRLTVT.

Only one count was recorded for this clone. The chain recombines TRBV4-1 with TRBJ1-5; D is undetermined. CDR3 length equals 13 residues. Per germline, CDR1 MGHRA and CDR2 YSYEKL. V was shortened by 4 bases and J by 9 bases, with 13 bases between the two germline ends. The CDR3 DNA follows: TGCGCCAGCAGCCGGGCGGGCATCCGGCCCCAGCATTTT. Protein sequence: CASSRAGIRPQHF.

This clone was counted between two and nine times. The chain combines TRBV7-9 with TRBJ1-4; D gene ambiguous. V was shortened by 11 bases and J by 0 bases, with 13 bases between the two germline ends. This CDR3 contains 14 residues. Germline lookup yields CDR1 SEHNR and CDR2 FQNEAQ (reference sequence). The CDR3 nucleotides read TGTGCCGTTGCTTCAGGCTCAACTAATGAAAAACTGTTTTTT. Amino acids: CAVASGSTNEKLFF.

This chain joins TRBV7-2 and TRBJ2-5; 7 bases fit TRBD2. The CDR3 has 15 residues. After removal of 2 bases from V and 1 base from J, the junction contained 4 bases not matched to a gene. Germline lookup yields CDR1 SGHTA and CDR2 FQGNSA. CDR3 sequence reads: CASSLQRGGQETQYF. The CDR3 region has the DNA TGTGCCAGCAGCTTACAGCGGGGAGGCCAAGAGACCCAGTACTTC.

This chain joins TRBV19 and TRBJ2-2; weak D call: TRBD2 (6 bases). V dropped 6 bases and J dropped 8 bases, with 16 bases sitting between them. The germline V gene has CDR1 LNHDA and CDR2 SQIVND (reference sequence). CDR3 size: 14 residues. This CDR3 is CASSWGVFEGELFF. CDR3 nucleotides: TGTGCCAGTAGCTGGGGGGTCTTCGAAGGGGAGCTGTTTTTT.

This chain joins TRBV5-1 and TRBJ2-7; 10 nucleotides agree with TRBD1. Germline trimming cut 4 bases from V and 4 bases from J; bases unmatched to any gene: 5. The V gene's germline CDR1 is SGHRS and CDR2 YFSETQ. This CDR3 comprises 14 residues. CDR3 protein: CASSRGTGEYEQYF. Written as DNA, the CDR3 is TGCGCCAGCAGCCGCGGGACAGGGGAATACGAGCAGTACTTC.

The V gene is TRBV5-1, the J gene TRBJ1-1; TRBD1 agrees at 8 bases. The CDR3 covers 18 residues. Germline V gives CDR1 SGHRS, CDR2 YFSETQ. With V trimmed by 4 bases and J by 0 bases, 14 bases remained unmatched. CDR3 coding DNA: TGCGCCAGCAGCATACTCCCCGGACAGGGTCGGTTGAACACTGAAGCTTTCTTT. As protein: CASSILPGQGRLNTEAFF.

The chain carries TRBV5-4 and TRBJ2-7; D call uncertain. V dropped 0 bases and J dropped 3 bases, with 10 bases sitting between them. Germline-derived CDR1 and CDR2 are SGHNT and YYREEE (reference sequence). There are 14 residues in the CDR3. The CDR3 is CASSLGPTIYEQYF. In DNA form, the CDR3 reads TGTGCCAGCAGCTTGGGACCGACAATCTACGAGCAGTACTTC.

V gene TRBV4-1 combines with J gene TRBJ1-4; D gene ambiguous. Per germline, CDR1 MGHRA and CDR2 YSYEKL. The CDR3 covers 16 residues. Between the trimmed V and J ends, which lost 0 bases and 5 bases, there was a span of 13 bases. In DNA form, the CDR3 reads TGCGCCAGCAGCCAAGAATCAACGGCTAGGAATGAAAAACTGTTTTTT. Translation: CASSQESTARNEKLFF.